This T cell receptor (beta chain) came from a study of Ad26.COV2.S vaccination and SARS-CoV-2 variants. Overall study results and limits: Reported post-vaccination CD8+ and CD4+ T cell responses to spike showed substantial breadth. Breadth of non-spike TCRs did not differ between vaccinees and placebo recipients.

Here immunoSEQ multiplex PCR was the method, and the copy in TCRdb shows in-frame clones only, minus some. The profile shows a few hundred thousand clones, about 90% of them singletons. This clone was counted between two and nine times. The antigen is not known. The V end was cut by 1 base, the J end by 3 bases, with 10 bases between. Germline V gene lookup returns CDR1 SGHTA and CDR2 FQGNSA. The CDR3 has 14 residues. Treatment described: roughly 19 received Ad26.COV2.S at low or high dose, single or two shots; about five received placebo; per-sample allocation not given. Specimens were obtained on day 63 following the first vaccine or placebo injection. What was given as vaccine was an Ad26 vector encoding Wuhan-strain SARS-CoV-2 spike.

This sequence joins TRBV7-2 and TRBJ2-7; no firm D call. Sample: peripheral blood, taken in a trial of Ad26.COV2.S vaccine versus placebo. The clonotype originates from a person aged 18-60 years who received the Ad26.COV2.S COVID-19 vaccine or a placebo. In DNA form, the CDR3 reads TGTGCCAGCAGCTTAGGCTTCGGCAGCTACGAGCAGTACTTC. Its translation is CASSLGFGSYEQYF.